The 32 T cell receptor beta chains given below trace back to one sample, sequenced in a study of blood T cell repertoires in COVID-19. Using immunoSEQ multiplex PCR, the repertoire was profiled, and TCRdb retains in-frame clones only, with some absent. The table shows some 300,000 clones, with roughly 88% occurring only once. The sample consisted of PBMCs or T cells enriched from blood (not recorded which). These receptor sequences come from a woman in her twenties or thirties who had recovered from COVID-19.

The chain is built from TRBV7-3 and TRBJ2-5, with TRBD1 matching over 9 bases. V was clipped by 4 bases and J by 7 bases; unmatched bases: 10. This CDR3 comprises 15 residues. The germline gives CDR1 SGHTA, CDR2 FQGTGA. The DNA of the CDR3 is TGTGCCAGCAGCTCCGGACAGGGGTCGTGGGGGACCCAGTACTTC. This translates into CASSSGQGSWGTQYF.

This clone has a single count. The chain employs TRBV6-5 and TRBJ2-7, with TRBD1 matching over 9 bases. Germline trimming cut 2 bases from V and 7 bases from J; bases unmatched to any gene: 12. Per the germline V gene, CDR1 is MNHEY and CDR2 is SVGAGI. This CDR3 spans 16 amino acids. CDR3 DNA sequence: TGTGCCAGCAGTTACAACGCCGGACAGGGGATGGGGGAGCAGTACTTC. Amino acid sequence: CASSYNAGQGMGEQYF.

The V gene is TRBV5-1, the J gene TRBJ1-1; maybe TRBD1 (6 bases). With 4 bases removed from V and 6 bases from J, the gap between germline ends came to 19 bases. Germline V CDR1 and CDR2: SGHRS, YFSETQ. The CDR3 runs to 15 residues. The DNA of the CDR3 is TGCGCCAGCAGCCAACAGGGTAGGGGTATCGCTGAAGCTTTCTTT. It translates to CASSQQGRGIAEAFF.

The chain combines TRBV5-1 with TRBJ1-5, with TRBD1 identical over 8 bases. Trimming cost V 1 base and J 4 bases; bases outside gene matches: 4. The CDR3 has 15 residues. Germline CDR1 is SGHRS and CDR2 is YFSETQ. This chain's CDR3 is CASSLSGGGNQPQHF. CDR3 nucleotide sequence: TGCGCCAGCAGCTTGTCAGGGGGCGGAAATCAGCCCCAGCATTTT.

The V and J genes are TRBV7-9 and TRBJ1-1; maybe TRBD1 (6 bases). Trimming removed 1 base at V and 1 base at J, with 13 bases between. The germline CDR1 and CDR2 sequences are SEHNR and FQNEAQ (reference sequence). This CDR3 region has 16 residues. CDR3 bases: TGTGCCAGCAGCTTAGGGGCAGGGGTGGGGAACACTGAAGCTTTCTTT. Translation: CASSLGAGVGNTEAFF. Full variable domain (remainder filled in from reference TRBV7-9 and TRBJ1-1): DTGVSQNPRHKITKRGQNVTFRCDPISEHNRLYWYRQTLGQGPEFLTYFQNEAQLEKSRLLSDRFSAERPKGSFSTLEIQRTEQGDSAMYLCASSLGAGVGNTEAFFGQGTRLTVV.

The V and J genes are TRBV19 and TRBJ2-7; unclear D gene. This CDR3 has 14 residues. Trimming shortened V by 1 base and J by 3 bases, and 10 bases separated the two germline ends. The V gene's germline CDR1 is LNHDA and CDR2 SQIVND (reference sequence). CDR3 residues: CASSIGSLGYEQYF. The CDR3, as DNA: TGTGCCAGTAGTATAGGAAGCCTTGGCTACGAGCAGTACTTC. Combining the CDR3 with reference TRBV19 and TRBJ2-7 gives the whole variable domain DGGITQSPKYLFRKEGQNVTLSCEQNLNHDAMYWYRQDPGQGLRLIYYSQIVNDFQKGDIAEGYSVSREKKESFPLTVTSAQKNPTAFYLCASSIGSLGYEQYFGPGTRLTVT.

V gene TRBV5-1 combines with J gene TRBJ2-3, with TRBD2 matching over 13 bases. The CDR3 length is 16 residues. The ends lost 5 bases at V and 4 bases at J; junction bases unmatched: 7. Germline values: CDR1 SGHRS, CDR2 YFSETQ. CDR3 region: CASRGILAGGPDTQYF. The CDR3 DNA sequence: TGCGCCAGCAGAGGGATACTAGCGGGGGGGCCAGATACGCAGTATTTT.

V gene TRBV5-6 combines with J gene TRBJ1-6; D is perhaps TRBD1 (6 bases). The CDR3 length is 16 residues. Germline lookup yields CDR1 SGHDT and CDR2 YYEEEE. V was pared by 1 base and J by 3 bases, with 11 bases between. The CDR3 region is CASSLMQGGYNSPLHF. CDR3 coding DNA: TGTGCCAGCAGCTTGATGCAAGGGGGCTATAATTCACCCCTCCACTTT.

The chain links TRBV3-1 (or the pseudogene TRBV3-2) to TRBJ1-4; D is possibly TRBD1 (5 bases). The CDR3 loop spans 20 amino acids. Germline assignment: CDR1 LGHDT and CDR2 YNNKEL (reference sequence). Trimming pared 0 bases from V and 9 bases from J, leaving 29 bases between. The DNA of the CDR3 is TGTGCCAGCAGCCAAGAAATAATAATCGTCCCTCAGGGCCATCCGAAAAAACTGTTTTTT. This gives the protein CASSQEIIIVPQGHPKKLFF.

The chain couples TRBV6-5 to TRBJ2-1, with TRBD1 identical over 7 bases. Germline CDR1 and CDR2: MNHEY and SVGAGI. The ends lost 6 bases at V and 13 bases at J; junction bases unmatched: 9. This CDR3 contains 12 residues. The CDR3 DNA follows: TGTGCCAGCAGCAACCTAGGGGGCCATCAGTTCTTC. Its translation is CASSNLGGHQFF.

This chain connects TRBV5-4 to TRBJ2-1; 9 bases fit TRBD1. The V and J ends lost 4 bases and 7 bases, in that order; junction bases with no gene match: 9. Germline V gene lookup returns CDR1 SGHNT and CDR2 YYREEE (reference sequence). The CDR3 sequence is 15 residues long. The CDR3 loop is CASSTGQGLLNEQFF. The CDR3 coding sequence is TGTGCCAGCAGCACGGGACAGGGCCTTTTGAATGAGCAGTTCTTC.

The CDR3 loop reads CASSEVDRGHQPQHF. CDR3 sequence (DNA): TGCGCCAGCAGTGAGGTGGACAGGGGGCATCAGCCCCAGCATTTT. V usage is TRBV10-1 and J usage is TRBJ1-5; TRBD1 aligns across 11 bases. Trimming took 2 bases from V and 5 from J; bases not matched to a gene: 2. The CDR3 totals 15 residues. CDR1 is WNHNN and CDR2 is SYGVQD in the germline V gene (reference sequence).

This sequence joins TRBV12-3 or TRBV12-4 and TRBJ2-7, with a weak D call TRBD1 (5 bases). Trimming removed 5 bases from V and 1 base from J, with 9 bases in between. The CDR3 has 13 residues. The chain's CDR3 is CASSITGSYEQYF. CDR3 in DNA: TGTGCCAGCAGTATAACAGGTTCCTACGAGCAGTACTTC.

The chain carries TRBV4-1 and TRBJ2-4; 8 bases fit TRBD2. In germline, CDR1 is MGHRA, CDR2 YSYEKL. The V segment lost 0 bases and the J segment 8 bases; nucleotides outside the gene matches: 6. This CDR3 spans 15 amino acids. CDR3 protein: CASSQDHGGVDIQYF. The CDR3, as DNA: TGCGCCAGCAGCCAAGATCACGGGGGGGTGGACATTCAGTACTTC.

This chain joins TRBV27 and TRBJ2-2; TRBD1 aligns across 9 bases. CDR1 and CDR2 (germline): MNHEY, SMNVEV (reference sequence). The CDR3 consists of 17 residues. The V gene end was trimmed by 0 bases and the J gene end by 4 bases; junction bases not matched to a gene: 6. This CDR3 reads CASSLSWTGVGTGELFF. The CDR3 region has the DNA TGTGCCAGCAGTTTATCGTGGACAGGGGTCGGCACCGGGGAGCTGTTTTTT.

V and J are TRBV28 and TRBJ1-2; no firm D call. The CDR3 has 13 amino acids. Germline loops: CDR1 MDHEN, CDR2 SYDVKM. Trimming stripped 1 base from V and 5 bases from J, with 8 bases between. The CDR3 DNA follows: TGTGCCAGCAGTTTATTACCACTATATGGCTACACCTTC. Amino acid sequence: CASSLLPLYGYTF.

The gene calls are TRBV7-9 and TRBJ2-5, with D possibly matching TRBD2 (5 bases). V was cut by 6 bases and J by 4 bases, with 9 bases left in between. Germline CDR1 reads SEHNR; CDR2 reads FQNEAQ (reference sequence). The CDR3 has 12 amino acids. CDR3 sequence reads: CASRLTRETQYF. The CDR3 nucleotides are TGTGCCAGCAGGCTAACTAGAGAGACCCAGTACTTC. Looking up the rest from reference TRBV7-9 and TRBJ2-5 gives the full variable domain: DTGVSQNPRHKITKRGQNVTFRCDPISEHNRLYWYRQTLGQGPEFLTYFQNEAQLEKSRLLSDRFSAERPKGSFSTLEIQRTEQGDSAMYLCASRLTRETQYFGPGTRLLVL.

V and J are TRBV7-2 and TRBJ1-4, with 11 bases fitting TRBD1. The junction had 5 bases not matched to a gene; V was cut back by 1 base and J by 7 bases. There are 16 residues in the CDR3. CDR1 and CDR2 (germline): SGHTA, FQGNSA. CDR3 DNA: TGTGCCAGCAGCTTAGTTGTGGGGACAGGGGGTGAAAAACTGTTTTTT. Amino acid sequence: CASSLVVGTGGEKLFF.

This clone was counted a single time. The J gene is TRBJ2-1, the V gene TRBV12-3 or TRBV12-4; tentatively, D is TRBD1 (6 bases). The CDR3 contains 12 residues. Trimming took 5 bases from V and 6 from J, leaving 8 bases between them. The CDR3 DNA reads TGTGCCAGCAGTAGAGGGGGCAATGAGCAGTTCTTC. Encoded protein: CASSRGGNEQFF.

This clone was seen a handful of times. The rearrangement joins TRBV28 to TRBJ2-2; TRBD2 aligns across 9 bases. The V gene's germline CDR1 is MDHEN and CDR2 SYDVKM. With V trimmed by 3 bases and J by 7 bases, 9 bases remained unmatched. This CDR3 is built from 16 residues. CDR3 sequence: CASSFDGGRDFGELFF. For the CDR3, the DNA is TGTGCCAGCAGTTTTGATGGCGGGAGGGACTTCGGGGAGCTGTTTTTT.

The chain uses TRBV24-1 and TRBJ2-1; TRBD2 might be the D (6 bases). V was cut by 10 bases and J by 6 bases, with 12 bases left in between. This CDR3 is built from 12 residues. Germline-derived CDR1 and CDR2 are KGHDR and SFDVKD. The CDR3 here is CATSPGGNEQFF. CDR3 bases: TGTGCCACTTCCCCCGGGGGCAATGAGCAGTTCTTC.

V and J are TRBV24-1 and TRBJ2-2; 9 bases agree with TRBD1. Germline CDR1 is KGHDR and CDR2 is SFDVKD. There are 17 residues in the CDR3. Germline trimming cut 5 bases from V and 3 bases from J; bases unmatched to any gene: 9. CDR3 coding DNA: TGTGCCACCAGTGGGAACAGGGGGCCCTCCCACACCGGGGAGCTGTTTTTT. Protein sequence: CATSGNRGPSHTGELFF.

The chain is built from TRBV2 and TRBJ1-2; possibly TRBD1 for D (6 bases). Germline lookup yields CDR1 SNHLY and CDR2 FYNNEI. Trimming left V 6 bases short and J 4 bases short, with 15 bases between. CDR3 length equals 14 residues. DNA of the CDR3: TGTGCCAGCAGCGAAAAAACAGGGATCTATGGCTACACCTTC. Its protein is CASSEKTGIYGYTF.

The chain joins TRBV27 to TRBJ2-6; a possible D gene is TRBD1 (6 bases). CDR3 length: 13 residues. Germline loops: CDR1 MNHEY, CDR2 SMNVEV (reference sequence). Trimming left V 10 bases short and J 12 bases short, with 19 bases between. The CDR3 nucleotides read TGTGCCACCGCCGGACAGAGCGATATCGTCCTGACTTTC. Translation gives CATAGQSDIVLTF.

V usage is TRBV16 and J usage is TRBJ2-7; 8 positions match TRBD2. The CDR3 totals 16 residues. Germline V gene data show CDR1 as KGHSY and CDR2 as FQNENV. V lost 4 bases, J lost 3 bases, and 11 bases stayed unmatched. The chain's CDR3 is CASSPGGDGSFYEQYF. The CDR3, as DNA: TGTGCCAGCAGCCCGGGGGGGGACGGATCCTTCTACGAGCAGTACTTC.

The J gene is TRBJ2-7, the V gene TRBV6-5; 9 positions match TRBD1. Losses at the gene ends were 4 bases for V and 2 bases for J; bases not matched to a gene: 9. Germline assignment: CDR1 MNHEY and CDR2 SVGAGI. This CDR3 has 16 residues. This CDR3 reads CASSFHLTGGAYEQYF. The CDR3 region has the DNA TGTGCCAGCAGTTTTCACCTCACAGGGGGCGCCTACGAGCAGTACTTC.

The chain uses TRBV18 and TRBJ2-1; 9 bases are a match to TRBD2. Germline CDR1 and CDR2: KGHSH and LQKENI. With V trimmed by 0 bases and J by 4 bases, 4 bases remained unmatched. The CDR3 extends over 16 amino acids. CDR3 amino acids: CASSPPSGGVYNEQFF. The CDR3 nucleotides are TGTGCCAGCTCACCACCTAGCGGGGGAGTATACAATGAGCAGTTCTTC.

V usage is TRBV19 and J usage is TRBJ1-6; the match to TRBD1 covers 9 bases. The germline CDR1 and CDR2 sequences are LNHDA and SQIVND (reference sequence). The CDR3 sequence is 15 residues long. V dropped 3 bases and J dropped 8; count of bases not matched to a gene: 5. The CDR3 DNA sequence: TGTGCCAGTAGTATGACAGGGGGAACCTATTCACCCCTCCACTTT. Translation: CASSMTGGTYSPLHF.

As DNA, the CDR3 is TGTGCCAGCAGCGTAGGTACAGGGGTTTACCCTGAAGCTTTCTTT. Translated: CASSVGTGVYPEAFF. The J gene is TRBJ1-1, the V gene TRBV9; 7 bases map to TRBD1. In germline, CDR1 is SGDLS, CDR2 YYNGEE. This CDR3 region has 15 residues. With V trimmed by 0 bases and J by 6 bases, 8 bases remained unmatched.

This clone was observed a few times. V gene TRBV19 combines with J gene TRBJ1-1; unclear D gene. Germline lookup yields CDR1 LNHDA and CDR2 SQIVND (reference sequence). There are 15 residues in the CDR3. The V end lost 4 bases, the J end lost 1 base, and 13 bases lay between the germline ends. CDR3 DNA sequence: TGTGCCAGTAGTACCCCGGGAGGGAGGAACACTGAAGCTTTCTTT. Translation: CASSTPGGRNTEAFF.

The chain recombines TRBV29-1 with TRBJ2-7; tentative D call: TRBD1 (6 bases). V lost 7 bases, J lost 3 bases, and 13 bases lay in between. The germline gives CDR1 SQVTM, CDR2 ANQGSEA. The CDR3 consists of 12 residues. The CDR3 coding sequence is TGCAGCGGCCGGGACACACTCTACGAGCAGTACTTC. The encoded protein is CSGRDTLYEQYF.

The chain has TRBV5-1 and TRBJ1-1; no firm D call. This CDR3 has 14 amino acids. Deletions cut 5 bases from V and 3 bases from J, with 14 bases between. Germline lookup yields CDR1 SGHRS and CDR2 YFSETQ. The CDR3 nucleotides are TGCGCCAGCAGTGCTGCCATAGAGTACACTGAAGCTTTCTTT. It encodes CASSAAIEYTEAFF. Supplemented by reference TRBV5-1 and TRBJ1-1, the full variable domain reads KAGVTQTPRYLIKTRGQQVTLSCSPISGHRSVSWYQQTPGQGLQFLFEYFSETQRNKGNFPGRFSGRQFSNSRSEMNVSTLELGDSALYLCASSAAIEYTEAFFGQGTRLTVV.